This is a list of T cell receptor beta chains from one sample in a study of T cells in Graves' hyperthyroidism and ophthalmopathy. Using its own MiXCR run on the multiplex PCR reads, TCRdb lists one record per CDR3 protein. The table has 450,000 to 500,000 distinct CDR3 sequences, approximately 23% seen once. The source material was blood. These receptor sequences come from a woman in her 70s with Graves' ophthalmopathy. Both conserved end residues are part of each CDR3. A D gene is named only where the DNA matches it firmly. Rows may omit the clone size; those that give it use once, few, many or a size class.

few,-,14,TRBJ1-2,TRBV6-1,CASMTTGTNYGYTF,TGTGCCAGCATGACCACAGGGACTAACTATGGCTACACCTTC
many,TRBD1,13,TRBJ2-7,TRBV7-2,CASTRTGAYEQYF,TGTGCCAGCACCCGGACAGGGGCGTACGAGCAGTACTTC
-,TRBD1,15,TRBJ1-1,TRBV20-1,CSARGLGQANTEAFF,TGCAGTGCTAGAGGCCTAGGACAGGCGAACACTGAAGCTTTCTTT
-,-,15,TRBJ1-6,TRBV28,CASQGSSSYNSPLHF,TGTGCCAGTCAGGGGTCTAGCTCCTATAATTCACCCCTCCACTTT
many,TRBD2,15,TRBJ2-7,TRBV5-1,CASSLTSGSSYEQYF,TGTGCCAGCAGCTTAACTAGCGGGAGCTCCTACGAGCAGTACTTC
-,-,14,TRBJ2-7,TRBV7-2,CASSLDLGSYEQYF,TGTGCCAGCAGCTTAGATTTGGGTTCCTACGAGCAGTACTTC
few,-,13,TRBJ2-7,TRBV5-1,CASSLEGIYEQYF,TGCGCCAGCAGCTTGGAGGGAATCTACGAGCAGTACTTC
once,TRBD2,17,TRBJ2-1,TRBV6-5,CASSYSTTLAGYNEQFF,TGTGCCAGCAGTTACTCGACGACGCTAGCGGGCTACAATGAGCAGTTCTTC
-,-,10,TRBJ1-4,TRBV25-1,CASREEKLFF,TGTGCCAGCAGAGAAGAAAAACTGTTTTTT
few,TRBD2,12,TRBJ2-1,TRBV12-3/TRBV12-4,CASSGGGTRAFF,TGTGCCAGCAGCGGGGGGGGGACTAGAGCGTTCTTC
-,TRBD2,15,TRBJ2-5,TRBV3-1,CASSQRTSKKETQYF,TGTGCCAGCAGCCAACGGACTAGCAAGAAAGAGACCCAGTACTTC
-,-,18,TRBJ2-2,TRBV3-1,CASSQPTGPLGNTGELFF,TGTGCCAGCAGCCAACCGACAGGCCCTTTGGGGAACACCGGGGAGCTGTTTTTT
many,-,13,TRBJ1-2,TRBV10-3,CAISESRSYGYTF,TGTGCCATCAGTGAGTCGAGGAGTTATGGCTACACCTTC
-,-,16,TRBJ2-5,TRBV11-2,CASSLAFRAPFGTQYF,TGTGCCAGCAGCTTAGCCTTCCGGGCCCCCTTCGGGACCCAGTACTTC
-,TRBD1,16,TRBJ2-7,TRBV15,CATSRATGTGGSEQYF,TGTGCCACCAGCAGGGCAACCGGGACAGGCGGCTCCGAGCAGTACTTC
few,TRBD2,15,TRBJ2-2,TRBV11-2,CASRLIAGDEGELFF,TGTGCCAGCAGGTTGATAGCGGGAGACGAAGGGGAGCTGTTTTTT
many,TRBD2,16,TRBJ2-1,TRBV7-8,CASSLVREEWETEQFF,TGTGCCAGCAGCTTAGTTCGGGAGGAGTGGGAGACTGAGCAGTTCTTC
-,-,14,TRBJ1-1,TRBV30,CAWSISGYGTEAFF,TGTGCCTGGAGTATTTCAGGGTACGGGACTGAAGCTTTCTTT
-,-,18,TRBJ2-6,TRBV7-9,CASSLSAGAGSGANVLTF,TGTGCCAGCAGCCTGTCGGCAGGGGCTGGCTCTGGGGCCAACGTCCTGACTTTC
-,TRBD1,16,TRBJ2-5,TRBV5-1,CASSPGRGGPKETQYF,TGCGCCAGCAGCCCTGGAAGAGGGGGCCCTAAAGAGACCCAGTACTTC